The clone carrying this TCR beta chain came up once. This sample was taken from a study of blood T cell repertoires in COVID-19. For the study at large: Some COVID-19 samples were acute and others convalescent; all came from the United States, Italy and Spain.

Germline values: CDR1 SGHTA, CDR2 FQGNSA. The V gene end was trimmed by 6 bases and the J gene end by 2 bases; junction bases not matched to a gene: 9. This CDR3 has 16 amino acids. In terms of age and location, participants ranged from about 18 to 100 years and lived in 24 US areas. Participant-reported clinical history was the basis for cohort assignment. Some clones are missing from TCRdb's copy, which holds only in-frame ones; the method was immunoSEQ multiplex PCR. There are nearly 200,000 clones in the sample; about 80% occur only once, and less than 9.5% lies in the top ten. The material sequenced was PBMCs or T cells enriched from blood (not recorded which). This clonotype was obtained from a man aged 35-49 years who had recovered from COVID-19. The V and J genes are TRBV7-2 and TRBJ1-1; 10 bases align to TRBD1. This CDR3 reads CASRFVGTGVNTEAFF. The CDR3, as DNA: TGTGCCAGCAGGTTCGTGGGGACAGGGGTAAACACTGAAGCTTTCTTT.